The following is a T cell receptor (beta chain) sequence with its context. The protocol was immunoSEQ multiplex PCR, while the TCRdb copy is restricted to in-frame clones and leaves out a portion. The table shows some 77,000 clones, with roughly 90% occurring only once. The CDR3 loop spans 15 amino acids. V lost 0 bases, J lost 8 bases, and 11 bases lay in between. CDR1 MNHNS and CDR2 SASEGT come from the germline V gene. The entry originates in a study of OX40 agonist ivuxolimab in advanced cancers. The sequencing used CD4+ or CD8+ T cells sorted from blood, collected in a trial of the OX40 agonist ivuxolimab. This receptor was identified in an adult with an advanced solid tumor such as melanoma, head and neck, liver or kidney cancer. The chain is built from TRBV6-1 and TRBJ1-6; maybe TRBD1 (6 bases). Here the CDR3 reads CASSEATGPYSPLHF. The CDR3 nucleotides are TGTGCCAGCAGTGAAGCCACAGGGCCATATTCACCCCTCCACTTT.